This is a list of T cell receptor beta chains from one sample in a study of early T cells in non-severe SARS-CoV-2 infection. TCRdb used MiXCR to reprocess the 5' RACE reads, holding one entry per CDR3 protein. Of tens of thousands of distinct CDR3 sequences listed, roughly 6.2% are singletons. The sequenced sample consisted of whole blood. These receptors were obtained from an adult who was a healthcare worker with PCR-confirmed SARS-CoV-2 infection or an uninfected control (not recorded which). Each CDR3 is given with its conserved first and last residue. Fields, in order: J gene, clone size, V gene, CDR3 protein. Expanded clones get a size class; other rows say once, few or many, or leave the size out.

>TRBJ2-1|many|TRBV27
CASSPSFQPYNEQFF
>TRBJ2-5|once|TRBV7-9
CASSFVLSRGQETQYF
>TRBJ1-1|many|TRBV10-2
CASSRATTEAFF
>TRBJ2-3|-|TRBV7-2
CASSLVWLAADTQYF
>TRBJ2-1|few|TRBV12-3/TRBV12-4
CASSFIRTTTDGKQFF
>TRBJ2-7|-|TRBV23-1
CASPRGYF
>TRBJ2-5|-|TRBV7-2
CASSLNRRGAQETQYF
>TRBJ1-1|many|TRBV20-1
CSAHRVSEAFF
>TRBJ1-5|many|TRBV6-2/TRBV6-3
CASSSGQPQHF
>TRBJ2-7|few|TRBV7-2
CASSLGRGGGSHEQYF
>TRBJ2-7|few|TRBV6-5
CASTKGYEQYF
>TRBJ1-5|many|TRBV20-1
CSARDARDSSNQPQHF
>TRBJ1-1|few|TRBV19
CASQFSMRNTEAFF
>TRBJ2-3|few|TRBV7-2
CASSLGRSSTDTQYF
>TRBJ2-2|many|TRBV6-2/TRBV6-3
CASTTGPELFF
>TRBJ1-4|many|TRBV12-3/TRBV12-4
CASSPSRTDNEKLFF
>TRBJ2-1|many|TRBV6-1
CASSERTSGYNEQFF
>TRBJ2-1|few|TRBV7-2
CASSRPSTGIGWKNEQFF
>TRBJ1-4|few|TRBV14
CASSILRAEKLFF